This TCR beta chain was documented in a study of tumor-infiltrating lymphocytes in localized non-small cell lung cancer. Study results and limitations: Recurrence-free survival showed no association with tumor T-cell fraction.

The CDR3 spans 16 residues. Trimming cost V 3 bases and J 3 bases; bases outside gene matches: 9. CDR1 is SGHRS, CDR2 YFSETQ, per germline. Generated by immunoSEQ multiplex PCR, the TCRdb table keeps only in-frame clones and is missing some. The table includes several thousand clones, 55% to 85% detected once. In regard to this clone: The antigen is undetermined.

The specimen was lung tumor tissue. V is TRBV5-1 and J is TRBJ2-3; 8 bases match TRBD2. This receptor was identified in a human donor with non-small cell lung cancer. The CDR3 DNA is TGCGCCAGCAGCTCCGGACTAGCTATGGTGACAGATACGCAGTATTTT. It translates to CASSSGLAMVTDTQYF.